These 2 T cell receptor beta chains originate from one sample sequenced in a study of T cell responses to AZD1222 COVID-19 vaccine. Data came from immunoSEQ multiplex PCR; TCRdb stores just in-frame clones and leaves some out. The table records 120,000 to 150,000 clones, 89% of them present only once. The material was peripheral blood, obtained on day 0 of AZD1222 vaccination. These receptors were collected from an adult in good health.

This clone has only a few counts. V usage is TRBV5-5 and J usage is TRBJ1-6; the D is unclear. The V end was cut by 4 bases, the J end by 3 bases, with 11 bases between. The CDR3 runs 15 residues. The germline V gene encodes CDR1 SGHKS and CDR2 YYEKEE (reference sequence). The CDR3 region is CASSREEFYNSPLHF. The CDR3 coding sequence is TGTGCCAGCAGCCGTGAGGAATTCTATAATTCACCCCTCCACTTT.

The CDR3 spells CATRSGSYDQETQYF. The CDR3 DNA reads TGCGCCACCCGGTCAGGGTCGTACGACCAAGAGACCCAGTACTTC. The gene calls are TRBV5-1 and TRBJ2-5; TRBD1 might be the D (5 bases). The V end was cut by 9 bases, the J end by 0 bases, with 18 bases between. CDR1 is SGHRS and CDR2 is YFSETQ in the germline V gene. This CDR3 is built from 15 residues.